The present entry profiles one TCR beta chain with its context. Its target is unknown. The entry originates in a study of CD8 T cells in ankylosing spondylitis. Study-wide points: Disease-linked clones displayed a CD8+ phenotype and appeared relatively rarely in peripheral blood. The study identified a TCR beta motif of several highly homologous variants that appeared characteristic of ankylosing spondylitis blood.

TCRdb itself ran the 5' RACE reads through MiXCR, one entry per CDR3 protein. This sample carries roughly 130,000 distinct CDR3 sequences, about 13% of them seen once, and the ten largest clones take just under 3%. The clonotype originates from a female donor with ankylosing spondylitis or in good health (not recorded which). The sample taken for sequencing was blood, either unsorted or a sorted T cell fraction (not recorded which).

The CDR3 DNA sequence: TGTGCCAGCAGTACCGCGGCAGGGCTCTACAATGAGCAGTTCTTC. Its translation is CASSTAAGLYNEQFF. V is TRBV12-3 or TRBV12-4 and J is TRBJ2-1; a possible D gene is TRBD1 (5 bases). The CDR3 has 15 amino acids. The ends were cut back, 5 bases at V and 3 bases at J, with 14 bases in the middle.